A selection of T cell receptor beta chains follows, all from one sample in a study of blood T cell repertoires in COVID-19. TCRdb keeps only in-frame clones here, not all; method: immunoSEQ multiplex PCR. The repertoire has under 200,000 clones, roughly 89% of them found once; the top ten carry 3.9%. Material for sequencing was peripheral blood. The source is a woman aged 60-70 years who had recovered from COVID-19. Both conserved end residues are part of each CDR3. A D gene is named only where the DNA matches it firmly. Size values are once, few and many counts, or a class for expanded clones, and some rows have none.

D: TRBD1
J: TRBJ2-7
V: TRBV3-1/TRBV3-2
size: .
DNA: TGTGCCAGCACGAGGGGACAGGGTAACCACGAGCAGTACTTC
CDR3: CASTRGQGNHEQYF

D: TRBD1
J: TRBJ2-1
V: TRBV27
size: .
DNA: TGTGCCAGCAGTTTAGTGCAGGGGGCGTACAATGAGCAGTTCTTC
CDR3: CASSLVQGAYNEQFF

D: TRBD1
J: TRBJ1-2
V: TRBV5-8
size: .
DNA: TGTGCCAGCAGCCCTCTGAGGACAGGCTATGGCTACACCTTC
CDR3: CASSPLRTGYGYTF

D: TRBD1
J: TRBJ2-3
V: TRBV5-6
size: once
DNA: TGTGCCAGCAGCCGACAGGGGACGTACACAGATACGCAGTATTTT
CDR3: CASSRQGTYTDTQYF

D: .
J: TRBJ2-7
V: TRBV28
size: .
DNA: TGTGCCAGCAGTTTAACGGCAGCAGGGTCCTACAAGCAGTACTTC
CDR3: CASSLTAAGSYKQYF

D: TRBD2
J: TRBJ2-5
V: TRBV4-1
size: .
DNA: TGCGCCAGCAGCCAGGGCCAGCGGGGGGTCCAAGAGACCCAGTACTTC
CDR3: CASSQGQRGVQETQYF

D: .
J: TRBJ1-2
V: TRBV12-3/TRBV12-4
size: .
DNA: TGTGCCAGCAGTTTGGGGGGAAGCTACACCTTC
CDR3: CASSLGGSYTF

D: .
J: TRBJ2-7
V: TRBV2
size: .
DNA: TGTGCCAGCAGGACCGACATCCGCTCCTACGAGCAGTACTTC
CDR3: CASRTDIRSYEQYF

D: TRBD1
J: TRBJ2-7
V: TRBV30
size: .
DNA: TGTGCCTGGAGTCAAGGGACAGCGACCTACGAGCAGTACTTC
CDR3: CAWSQGTATYEQYF

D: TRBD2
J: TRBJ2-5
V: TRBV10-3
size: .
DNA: TGTGCCATCAGTGAGTCGCAGCTAGCGGGGGGGAAAGAGACCCAGTACTTC
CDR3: CAISESQLAGGKETQYF

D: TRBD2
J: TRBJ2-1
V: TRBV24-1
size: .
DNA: TGTGCCACCAGTGATGTACTAGCGGGGGGATGGGGGCAGTTCTTC
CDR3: CATSDVLAGGWGQFF

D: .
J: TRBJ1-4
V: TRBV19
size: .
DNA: TGTGCCAGTAGTACCGCAGGGCCCGCTGAAGAAAAACTGTTTTTT
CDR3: CASSTAGPAEEKLFF

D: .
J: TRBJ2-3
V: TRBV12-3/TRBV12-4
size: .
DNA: TGTGCCAGCAGCCCTCGGCGGGCAGATACGCAGTATTTT
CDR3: CASSPRRADTQYF

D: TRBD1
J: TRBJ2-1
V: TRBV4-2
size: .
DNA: TGTGCCAGCAGCCAAGGACAGGGGGGTACCTACAATGAGCAGTTCTTC
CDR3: CASSQGQGGTYNEQFF

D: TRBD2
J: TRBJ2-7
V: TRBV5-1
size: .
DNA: TGCGCCAGCAGCTTGGCCATACTAGCGGGGGAATCGGAGGCCTACGAGCAGTACTTC
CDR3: CASSLAILAGESEAYEQYF

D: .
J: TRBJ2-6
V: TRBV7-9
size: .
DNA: TGTGCCAGCAGCTTCCCGCTAGGGGCCAACGTCCTGACTTTC
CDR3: CASSFPLGANVLTF

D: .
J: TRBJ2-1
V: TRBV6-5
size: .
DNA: TGTGCCAGCACTAAATGGGACGGAGGGGGCTGGGGGCAGTTCTTC
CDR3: CASTKWDGGGWGQFF

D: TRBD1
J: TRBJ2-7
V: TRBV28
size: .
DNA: TGTGCCAGCAGTTTCTGGGACAGGGCCTACGAGCAGTACTTC
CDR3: CASSFWDRAYEQYF

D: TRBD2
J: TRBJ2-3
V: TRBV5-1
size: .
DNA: TGCGCCAGCAGCACGGCCTCAGGCGGGGGGGCAACAGATACGCAGTATTTT
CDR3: CASSTASGGGATDTQYF

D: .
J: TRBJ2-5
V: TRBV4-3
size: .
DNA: TGCGCCAGCAGCCAAACACAGGGGGGGGAGACCCAGTACTTC
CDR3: CASSQTQGGETQYF

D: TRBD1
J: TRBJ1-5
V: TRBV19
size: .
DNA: TGTGCCAGCCCACAGGGGGTCGGCAATCAGCCCCAGCATTTT
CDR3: CASPQGVGNQPQHF

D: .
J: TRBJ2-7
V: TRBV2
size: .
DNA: TGTGCCAGCAGTGAGACCCCAGGGGAGCAGTACTTC
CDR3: CASSETPGEQYF

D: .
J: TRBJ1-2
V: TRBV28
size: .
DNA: TGTGCCACCCTAGGAGGATATCCTAACTATGGCTACACCTTC
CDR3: CATLGGYPNYGYTF

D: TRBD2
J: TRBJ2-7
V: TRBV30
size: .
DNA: TGTGCCTGGACTAGCGGGGGGCCGCCGGGTGAGCAGTACTTC
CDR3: CAWTSGGPPGEQYF

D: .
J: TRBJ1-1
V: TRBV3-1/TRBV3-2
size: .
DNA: TGTGCCAGCAGCCAAGCGGCCGGACAGAACACTGAAGCTTTCTTT
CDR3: CASSQAAGQNTEAFF

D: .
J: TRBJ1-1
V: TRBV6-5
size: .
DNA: TGTGCCAGCAGGCAACCGGGACAACTGTACACTGAAGCTTTCTTT
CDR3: CASRQPGQLYTEAFF

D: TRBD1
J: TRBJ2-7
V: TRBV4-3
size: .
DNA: TGCGCCAGCAGCCAAGATGGACAGGGGGGCGAGCAGTACTTC
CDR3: CASSQDGQGGEQYF

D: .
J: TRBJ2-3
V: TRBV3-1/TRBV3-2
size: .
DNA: TGTGCCAGCAGCCAAGATTTCCCCAGCGTGCGGAGGTCTACGCAGTATTTT
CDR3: CASSQDFPSVRRSTQYF

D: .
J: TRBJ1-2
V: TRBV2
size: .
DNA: TGTGCCAGCAGTGAAGTTTATCCAGGATATGGCTACACCTTC
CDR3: CASSEVYPGYGYTF

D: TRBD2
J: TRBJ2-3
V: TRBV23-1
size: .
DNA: TGCGCCAGCAGCCACCCACGGGCGGGGGAGCGGGGGTCCCTAGATACGCAGTATTTT
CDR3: CASSHPRAGERGSLDTQYF

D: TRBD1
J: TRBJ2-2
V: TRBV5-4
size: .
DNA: TGTGCCAGCAGCCTGTCGACAGGGTTCACCGGGGAGCTGTTTTTT
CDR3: CASSLSTGFTGELFF

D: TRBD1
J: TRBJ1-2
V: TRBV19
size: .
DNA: TGTGCCAGTAGTATCCCGACAGGGACCTATGGCTACACCTTC
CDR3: CASSIPTGTYGYTF